Listed below are T cell receptor beta chains from one sample, sequenced in a study of patients and donors after allogeneic stem cell transplantation. In TCRdb, the RT-PCR reads were re-called with MiXCR into one record per CDR3 protein. The table includes about a million distinct CDR3 sequences, approximately 19% detected once. Sequenced sample: blood, either unsorted or a sorted T cell fraction (not recorded which). These receptors were obtained from a human donor who was either an allogeneic HSCT recipient or a stem cell or donor lymphocyte infusion donor (not recorded which). It is not recorded whose cells these are; they may come from a transplant donor. Each CDR3 is given with its conserved first and last residue. D genes are given only for firm matches. Clone sizes are given selectively: once, few, many, or a class where the clone is expanded.

d_gene,abundance,v_gene,j_gene,CDR3aa,CDR3nt
NA,NA,TRBV5-1,TRBJ2-7,CASSLSGGPENEQYF,TGCGCCAGCAGCTTGAGTGGGGGGCCCGAGAACGAGCAGTACTTC
NA,NA,TRBV13,TRBJ2-3,CASSFPGRASGSTDTQYF,TGTGCCAGCAGCTTCCCGGGCCGAGCTTCGGGGAGCACAGATACGCAGTATTTT
NA,NA,TRBV5-1,TRBJ2-5,CASSLALGHQETQYF,TGCGCCAGCAGCTTGGCACTAGGCCACCAAGAGACCCAGTACTTC
NA,few,TRBV6-2/TRBV6-3,TRBJ2-3,CASSYWAEDTQYF,TGTGCCAGCAGTTACTGGGCTGAAGATACGCAGTATTTT
NA,NA,TRBV19,TRBJ1-1,CASSISLNTEAFF,TGTGCCAGTAGTATCAGCTTGAACACTGAAGCTTTCTTT
TRBD1,NA,TRBV29-1,TRBJ2-7,CSVGEDRVYEQYF,TGCAGCGTTGGGGAAGACAGGGTTTACGAGCAGTACTTC
NA,few,TRBV7-6,TRBJ1-5,CASSLAGGAVSNQPQHF,TGTGCCAGCAGCTTAGCTGGAGGAGCGGTTAGCAATCAGCCCCAGCATTTT
NA,many,TRBV11-3,TRBJ2-1,CASSLGPSLQFF,TGTGCCAGCAGCTTAGGGCCCTCTTTGCAGTTCTTC
TRBD1,NA,TRBV11-1,TRBJ1-1,CASRPRGRDRGMNTEAFF,TGTGCCAGCAGGCCCCGAGGGCGGGACAGGGGCATGAACACTGAAGCTTTCTTT
TRBD2,many,TRBV12-3/TRBV12-4,TRBJ2-7,CASSLRGLAGLYEQYF,TGTGCCAGCAGTTTACGGGGACTAGCGGGGCTCTACGAGCAGTACTTC
NA,NA,TRBV12-3/TRBV12-4,TRBJ1-6,CASSSSGTHSPLHF,TGTGCCAGCAGCTCATCCGGGACCCATTCACCCCTCCACTTT
NA,NA,TRBV3-1,TRBJ2-7,CASSPSGRPNTEQYF,TGTGCCAGCAGCCCCTCCGGCCGCCCCAATACCGAGCAGTACTTC
NA,few,TRBV27,TRBJ1-1,CASSGRRRNTEAFF,TGTGCCAGCAGTGGAAGGCGGCGGAACACTGAAGCTTTCTTT
NA,NA,TRBV6-5,TRBJ2-3,CASSYSSPTDTQYF,TGTGCCAGCAGTTATAGCAGCCCCACAGATACGCAGTATTTT
TRBD2,NA,TRBV7-2,TRBJ2-7,CASSLKGGGAIYEQYF,TGTGCCAGCAGCTTAAAAGGCGGGGGGGCTATCTACGAGCAGTACTTC